This T cell receptor beta chain was obtained from a study of control samples from healthy donors and cancer patients (dated by TCRdb to 2018 to 2021). Reading from cysteine to phenylalanine, the CDR3 counts 13 amino acids. Only the CDR3 part of the read is kept: 39 bases, read in frame from the first base. V is shortened by 10 bases, J by 3 bases, and the region joining them spans 15 bases. For CDR1 and CDR2, the germline V gene lists SGHTA and FQGNSA. The method behind the library was the immunoSEQ multiplex PCR assay. TCRdb limited this immuneACCESS table to in-frame rearrangements with V and J called. A share of clones is missing; checked studies link under half to unresolved V genes, and the rest is unexplained. This sample has roughly 100,000 clones in its table, and around nine tenths of those were observed once. The ten largest clonotypes hold about 20% of the sample. A note on this clone: The antigen it recognizes is unknown. Base qualities are not provided; no much larger clone lies one nucleotide away.

This TCR was recovered from a man between 60 and 75 years old with lung cancer. Sample: PBMCs. This chain is built from TRBV7-2 and TRBJ1-1, with an unclear D gene assignment. The CDR3 reads as follows: CAKSEMTYTEAFF. The DNA sequence is TGTGCCAAGTCGGAAATGACTTACACTGAAGCTTTCTTT.